This T cell receptor (beta chain) was identified during a study of T cell responses to AZD1222 COVID-19 vaccine (dated by TCRdb to the early 2020s). Regarding the study in general: Because spike-specific TCR depth and breadth did not differ between the two schedules, AZD1222 recipients who got a second dose at roughly 4 weeks were pooled with those who got a second dose at roughly 12 weeks. TCR sequencing covered more than 230 trial participants: 200 to 220 given two doses of AZD1222 and 26 given two doses of MenACWY control vaccine. Enrollment into the trials was organized by age into subgroups of 18-55, 56-69 and 70-plus years, and those subgroups contained about 160, 30 and 59 TCR-sequenced participants, respectively. Study-wide findings and limitations: Participants were mostly white British, with more females than males. The authors suggested clonal diversity may have been underestimated. Reportedly, almost half of the unique spike-specific TCRs recognized epitopes lying outside the regions that are mutated in the B.1.351 and B.1.1.7 variants. The 56-69-year group was small, and its depth increase did not reach significance, likely because of low power. Spike-specific TCR breadth and depth rose significantly after two AZD1222 doses compared with day 0 and with MenACWY recipients. Vaccine-associated CD4 TCRs spanned the whole spike protein, with dominant responses in regions 160-218 and 743-854. Because no day 14 peak-response samples were available, the repertoires could be characterized only after the peak T cell response. Conclusions about previously exposed vaccinees were limited because only six or seven AZD1222 recipients were SARS-CoV-2 seropositive at baseline.

The CDR3 regions of human TCRbeta chains were analyzed by immunosequencing. Per the source publication's procedure: TCRs in the repertoires were compared against a reference library of SARS-CoV-2-specific TCRs that had been generated with the MIRA antigen-specificity platform. Breadth was defined as the fraction of unique TCRs that were SARS-CoV-2-associated. Depth was defined as the fraction of total T cells that were SARS-CoV-2-associated. Using the MIRA data, each spike-specific TCR was assigned both to the spike region to which the TCR was reactive and to a CD4 or CD8 class. Log10-transformed breadth and depth values were compared by one-way ANOVA with Sidak's multiple comparisons tests. The source is immuneACCESS, and TCRdb retained only in-frame sequences with V and J called. Part of the clones is not carried over; for the studies checked, unresolved V genes explain less than half of this, and the remainder is unexplained. V, J and clone size reflect that table, while D and trimming were determined from the DNA. The sample records about 96,000 clones, roughly nine tenths of which are singletons. The top ten clonotypes cover roughly 1.7% of the sample.

The CDR1 and CDR2 encoded by the germline V gene (reference sequence) are MNHNY and SVGAGI. V trim: 7 bases; J trim: 7 bases; unmatched bases: 7. Including the terminal cysteine and phenylalanine, the CDR3 comprises 12 residues. The entry retains the CDR3 DNA only, 36 bases that are in frame from base 1. The sample's time point label is to be understood as: baseline before first vaccination. Vaccinee samples were obtained from the UK trials COV001 and COV002, which included a single-blind randomized controlled phase 2/3 trial of AZD1222 (ChAdOx1 nCoV-19) in healthy adults. Trial participant PBMC samples were collected at day 0 and day 28 after the second dose for TCRbeta chain sequencing. Concerning this clone: Its antigen is currently not known. Nothing much larger sits one base from this clone, and base qualities are not available.

Source: peripheral blood, taken on day 0 of AZD1222 vaccination. The receptor chain draws on TRBV6-6 and TRBJ2-7, and 7 junctional nucleotides match TRBD2. This sequence was found in an adult in good health. The CDR3 protein is CASIQTGGEQYF. The DNA sequence reads TGTGCCAGCATCCAGACGGGGGGAGAGCAGTACTTC.